This T cell receptor beta chain was sequenced during a study of blood T cell repertoires in COVID-19. Germline V CDR1 and CDR2: SNHLY, FYNNEI. The V and J ends lost 6 bases and 2 bases, in that order; junction bases with no gene match: 4. The CDR3 has 14 amino acids. The protocol was immunoSEQ multiplex PCR, while the TCRdb copy is restricted to in-frame clones and leaves out a portion. Of 150,000 to 200,000 clones in the sample, 85% to 95% were seen once. The sample consisted of peripheral blood. This clonotype was obtained from a woman in her sixties or seventies with COVID-19, enrolled during active disease. The chain links TRBV2 to TRBJ1-5, with 7 nucleotides matching TRBD1. Here the CDR3 DNA reads TGTGCCAGCAGCTTAGGACAGGGCAATCAGCCCCAGCATTTT. This gives the protein CASSLGQGNQPQHF.